The 6 T cell receptor beta chains in this list originate from one sample, sequenced in a study of beta chain features in type 1 diabetes. General study results and limits: For Type 1 diabetes patients, all four CD4+ subsets carried TCRB CDR3s that were moderately but significantly shorter.

These receptors lack a known antigen. Since all of the isolated RNA was reverse transcribed, expressed TCRB transcripts were what got sequenced. TCRdb's table, derived via immunoSEQ multiplex PCR, lists solely in-frame clones and lacks some. Among approximately 250,000 clones listed, roughly 11% were seen once. Specimen: naive CD4+ T cells from blood. These receptors all come from a man aged 25-45 years with type 1 diabetes.

J is TRBJ1-6 and V is TRBV5-6; D unclear. The germline CDR1 and CDR2 sequences are SGHDT and YYEEEE. The CDR3 runs 13 residues. V was pared by 0 bases and J by 13 bases, with 11 bases between. The CDR3 region has the DNA TGTGCCAGCAGCTTGGGGGTCTCCAGGCCCCTCCACTTT. Amino acid sequence: CASSLGVSRPLHF.

This clone showed up just a few times. CDR3 loop: CSVTASGGADTQYF. The CDR3 DNA follows: TGCAGCGTTACGGCTAGCGGGGGGGCAGATACGCAGTATTTT. The chain recombines TRBV29-1 with TRBJ2-3, with TRBD2 identical over 12 bases. The CDR3 is 14 residues long. Germline CDR1 SQVTM, CDR2 ANQGSEA. V lost 5 bases to trimming and J lost 4 bases; unmatched junction nucleotides: 4.

This clone turned up a few times. The chain uses TRBV4-1 and TRBJ2-2; D is undetermined. Trimming shortened V by 7 bases and J by 1 base, and 13 bases separated the two germline ends. Germline V gene lookup returns CDR1 MGHRA and CDR2 YSYEKL. The CDR3 spans 15 residues. CDR3 sequence reads: CASNSPGQNTGELFF. The CDR3 DNA is TGCGCCAGCAACTCTCCGGGTCAGAACACCGGGGAGCTGTTTTTT.

The rearrangement links TRBV9 to TRBJ2-2, with D possibly being TRBD1 (7 bases). The CDR3 contains 15 residues. From germline, CDR1 is SGDLS and CDR2 YYNGEE. Trimming cost V 3 bases and J 7 bases, with 16 bases left between them. The CDR3 DNA reads as TGTGCCAGCAGCGCGCCGACAGGGCGGGGCGGGGAGCTGTTTTTT. It is translated as CASSAPTGRGGELFF. The full variable domain, completed using reference TRBV9 and TRBJ2-2, is DSGVTQTPKHLITATGQRVTLRCSPRSGDLSVYWYQQSLDQGLQFLIQYYNGEERAKGNILERFSAQQFPDLHSELNLSSLELGDSALYFCASSAPTGRGGELFFGEGSRLTVL.

This clone has a handful of counts. The chain combines TRBV30 with TRBJ1-1; D unresolved. V lost 4 bases and J lost 9, with 9 bases in between. There are 10 residues in the CDR3. CDR1 and CDR2 from the germline V gene are GTSNPN and SVGIG (reference sequence). The CDR3 DNA follows: TGTGCCTGGATAGAGACTAAAGCTTTCTTT. Encoded protein: CAWIETKAFF.

This clone was recorded a few times. The chain employs TRBV2 and TRBJ2-7; 8 bases are a match to TRBD1. CDR1 and CDR2 (germline): SNHLY, FYNNEI. This CDR3 is built from 15 residues. J was trimmed by 3 bases and V by 6 bases; bases with no gene match: 10. The CDR3 DNA reads as TGTGCCAGCAGGAGATTGGGGACAGGAAACTACGAGCAGTACTTC. It yields the protein CASRRLGTGNYEQYF.